The 30 T cell receptor beta chains given below trace back to one sample, sequenced in a study of CD8 T cells in Susac syndrome. Roughly 0.45 to 1 ug RNA was reverse transcribed with random hexamers. MiXCR, run by TCRdb on the immunoSEQ multiplex PCR reads, gives a single entry per CDR3 protein. The sample has about 190,000 distinct CDR3 sequences; 85% to 95% are singletons. The specimen was CD4+ T cells from PBMCs. All receptors come from a human donor in good health.

V is TRBV5-6 and J is TRBJ1-1; 11 positions agree with TRBD1. J gave up 12 bases and V 2 bases, and 9 bases lay outside the gene matches. Germline V gives CDR1 SGHDT, CDR2 YYEEEE. CDR3 length equals 14 residues. As DNA, the CDR3 is TGTGCCAGCAGCTTCTGGACAGGGGGCGCGTCAACTTTCTTT. Translation: CASSFWTGGASTFF.

V is TRBV20-1 and J is TRBJ1-2; D is perhaps TRBD1 (6 bases). The V end lost 5 bases, the J end lost 8 bases, and 15 bases lay between the germline ends. The CDR3 spans 12 residues. The germline gives CDR1 DFQATT, CDR2 SNEGSKA (reference sequence). CDR3 bases: TGCAGTGCTCGATCGTCAGGGGAAGGCTACACCTTC. It translates to CSARSSGEGYTF.

The chain joins TRBV28 to TRBJ2-7; TRBD2 might be the D (6 bases). The CDR3 contains 15 residues. Germline V lookup: CDR1 MDHEN, CDR2 SYDVKM. Trimming left V 7 bases short and J 1 base short, with 17 bases between. The CDR3 DNA reads as TGTGCCAGCACCGGCGGATCCGCGGGGTCCTACGAGCAGTACGTC. This gives the protein CASTGGSAGSYEQYV.

This rearrangement joins TRBV14 to TRBJ2-2; D is tentatively TRBD1 or TRBD2 (6 bases each). The V end lost 5 bases, the J end lost 1 base, and 17 bases lay between the germline ends. The V gene's germline CDR1 is SGHDN and CDR2 FVKESK. The CDR3 has 17 amino acids. CDR3 loop: CASSKLTGRRNTGELFF. The CDR3 DNA is TGTGCCAGCAGCAAACTAACAGGGAGGCGGAACACCGGGGAGCTGTTTTTT. Complete variable domain (other parts from reference TRBV14 and TRBJ2-2): EAGVTQFPSHSVIEKGQTVTLRCDPISGHDNLYWYRRVMGKEIKFLLHFVKESKQDESGMPNNRFLAERTGGTYSTLKVQPAELEDSGVYFCASSKLTGRRNTGELFFGEGSRLTVL.

The chain couples TRBV20-1 to TRBJ2-1; D not certain. Germline CDR1 reads DFQATT; CDR2 reads SNEGSKA (reference sequence). This CDR3 is 14 amino acids long. The V end was cut by 5 bases, the J end by 10 bases, with 21 bases between. CDR3 residues: CSAQFRWGKGEQFF. The CDR3 coding sequence is TGCAGTGCTCAGTTTAGGTGGGGTAAGGGAGAGCAGTTCTTC.

This clonotype appeared once. The rearrangement uses TRBV4-1 and TRBJ1-5; a weak D match, TRBD1 (5 bases). Germline V gene lookup returns CDR1 MGHRA and CDR2 YSYEKL. There are 15 residues in the CDR3. V was cut by 3 bases and J by 6 bases, with 15 bases left in between. The CDR3 bases are TGCGCCAGCAGCCACCAGGGAATAAACGGTCAGCCCCAGCATTTT. Protein product: CASSHQGINGQPQHF.

This rearrangement joins TRBV12-3 or TRBV12-4 to TRBJ1-2, with D unclear. Deletions cut 8 bases from V and 6 bases from J, with 10 bases between. The CDR3 length is 11 residues. This chain's CDR3 is CASRSYDGYTF. Here the CDR3 DNA reads TGTGCCAGCCGATCGTATGATGGCTACACCTTC.

V and J are TRBV20-1 and TRBJ1-2, with no clear D. CDR3 length equals 12 residues. Trimming pared 0 bases from V and 4 bases from J, leaving 6 bases between. Germline CDR1 is DFQATT and CDR2 is SNEGSKA (reference sequence). CDR3 nucleotides: TGCAGTGCTAGAGAAGGGTCCTATGGCTACACCTTC. Its translation: CSAREGSYGYTF.

This clonotype was detected once. The chain has TRBV18 and TRBJ1-1; D unclear. CDR3 length: 13 amino acids. Per germline, CDR1 KGHSH and CDR2 LQKENI. V was shortened by 2 bases and J by 7 bases, with 11 bases between the two germline ends. DNA for the CDR3: TGTGCCAGCTCACCATCGGCTCTCATTGAAGCTTTCTTT. It is translated as CASSPSALIEAFF.

The J gene is TRBJ1-2, the V gene TRBV3-1; perhaps TRBD1 as D (5 bases). With 4 bases removed from V and 8 bases from J, the gap between germline ends came to 14 bases. The germline V gene encodes CDR1 LGHDT and CDR2 YNNKEL (reference sequence). The CDR3 is made up of 13 amino acids. The CDR3 DNA reads TGTGCCAGCAGCCCGCGGTCAGGGCTCGGCTACACCTTC. It specifies CASSPRSGLGYTF.

The CDR3 is CASSLGTGYGTEAFF. For the CDR3, the DNA is TGTGCCAGCAGCTTAGGGACAGGGTACGGCACTGAAGCTTTCTTT. The chain carries TRBV7-2 and TRBJ1-1, with 8 bases aligning to TRBD1. The CDR3 spans 15 residues. Trimming removed 1 base from V and 4 bases from J; junction bases left unmatched: 5. Germline values: CDR1 SGHTA, CDR2 FQGNSA. Full variable domain (remainder filled in from reference TRBV7-2 and TRBJ1-1): GAGVSQSPSNKVTEKGKDVELRCDPISGHTALYWYRQSLGQGLEFLIYFQGNSAPDKSGLPSDRFSAERTGGSVSTLTIQRTQQEDSAVYLCASSLGTGYGTEAFFGQGTRLTVV.

The chain couples TRBV5-4 to TRBJ2-5; 12 nucleotides line up with TRBD2. The CDR3 totals 14 residues. Unmatched junction bases numbered 1, after V lost 3 bases and J lost 4 bases. Looked up from germline, CDR1 is SGHNT and CDR2 is YYREEE (reference sequence). The CDR3 nucleotides are TGTGCCAGCAGCTGGGGACTAGCGGGAGAGACCCAGTACTTC. Translation gives CASSWGLAGETQYF.

V is TRBV20-1 and J is TRBJ2-3, with TRBD2 matching 10 bases. CDR3 length: 14 amino acids. The germline V gene encodes CDR1 DFQATT and CDR2 SNEGSKA (reference sequence). V trimming: 6 bases; J trimming: 2 bases; junction bases outside the gene matches: 5. The DNA for the CDR3 is TGCAGTGCGATACTAGCGGGATACACAGATACGCAGTATTTT. Translating gives CSAILAGYTDTQYF.

V and J are TRBV10-3 and TRBJ2-3; 9 nucleotides agree with TRBD2. CDR3 length: 14 amino acids. Per germline, CDR1 ENHRY and CDR2 SYGVKD. V lost 6 bases, J lost 5 bases, and 6 bases stayed unmatched. Written as DNA, the CDR3 is TGTGCCATCAGCGGCGGGGGGGCCGAAGATACGCAGTATTTT. This translates into CAISGGGAEDTQYF.

As concerns this clonotype: The junction departs from germline at one end; a sequencing error may be responsible. In DNA, the CDR3 is TGTGCCAGCTCGCCACGGACGCTGGATTCATCCCTCCACTTT. This sequence encodes CASSPRTLDSSLHF. This chain joins TRBV18 and TRBJ1-6; D is unclear. The CDR3 extends over 14 amino acids. Germline lookup yields CDR1 KGHSH and CDR2 LQKENI.

This clonotype is a singleton in its sample. The gene calls are TRBV7-2 and TRBJ1-2; TRBD1 matches 9 bases. The germline CDR1 and CDR2 sequences are SGHTA and FQGNSA. This CDR3 is built from 15 residues. The J segment lost 4 bases and the V segment lost 5 bases, leaving 8 bases of the junction unmatched. The CDR3: CASSEGQGWSYGYTF. The CDR3 DNA follows: TGTGCCAGCAGCGAGGGACAGGGATGGAGCTATGGCTACACCTTC.

The V gene is TRBV7-9, the J gene TRBJ2-1; TRBD2 agrees at 7 bases. The V gene end was trimmed by 5 bases and the J gene end by 7 bases; junction bases not matched to a gene: 8. The CDR3 length is 14 residues. CDR1 and CDR2 from the germline V gene are SEHNR and FQNEAQ (reference sequence). CDR3 DNA sequence: TGTGCCAGCAGCCAGCGGGACCTGTGGAATGAGCAGTTCTTC. Amino acid sequence: CASSQRDLWNEQFF. The entire variable domain, with the rest obtained from reference TRBV7-9 and TRBJ2-1, is as follows: DTGVSQNPRHKITKRGQNVTFRCDPISEHNRLYWYRQTLGQGPEFLTYFQNEAQLEKSRLLSDRFSAERPKGSFSTLEIQRTEQGDSAMYLCASSQRDLWNEQFFGPGTRLTVL.

The chain carries TRBV2 and TRBJ1-2; D not resolved. V was trimmed by 2 bases and J by 8 bases, leaving 15 bases between them. The CDR3 runs 14 residues. Looked up from germline, CDR1 is SNHLY and CDR2 is FYNNEI. CDR3 region: CASSETPRSAGYTF. The CDR3 DNA sequence: TGTGCCAGCAGTGAAACTCCCAGGTCTGCGGGCTACACCTTC.

This chain joins TRBV5-1 and TRBJ2-1; D is ambiguous. Germline assignment: CDR1 SGHRS and CDR2 YFSETQ. V was pared by 3 bases and J by 9 bases, with 13 bases between. This CDR3 has 13 amino acids. The CDR3 DNA is TGCGCCAGCAGCTCCCGAACTGCGGCTGAGCAGTTCTTC. Amino acids: CASSSRTAAEQFF. Filled out from reference TRBV5-1 and TRBJ2-1, the complete variable domain reads KAGVTQTPRYLIKTRGQQVTLSCSPISGHRSVSWYQQTPGQGLQFLFEYFSETQRNKGNFPGRFSGRQFSNSRSEMNVSTLELGDSALYLCASSSRTAAEQFFGPGTRLTVL.

The V gene is TRBV28, the J gene TRBJ2-1; 10 bases fit TRBD2. CDR1 and CDR2 (germline): MDHEN, SYDVKM. The ends lost 7 bases at V and 8 bases at J; junction bases unmatched: 8. This CDR3 has 14 amino acids. The CDR3 DNA reads as TGTGCCAGCACTTCCCTCGGGACTAGCGATGAGCAGTTCTTC. The encoded protein is CASTSLGTSDEQFF.

This chain connects TRBV4-2 to TRBJ1-1; possibly TRBD1 for D (6 bases). The length of the CDR3 is 14 residues. Germline lookup yields CDR1 LGHNA and CDR2 YNFKEQ. Trimming shortened V by 0 bases and J by 5 bases, and 10 bases separated the two germline ends. The CDR3 DNA sequence: TGTGCCAGCAGCCAAGACAGGGGAGAGACTGAAGCTTTCTTT. Encoded protein: CASSQDRGETEAFF.

This sequence joins TRBV30 and TRBJ1-1; a possible D gene is TRBD1 (5 bases). Germline assignment: CDR1 GTSNPN and CDR2 SVGIG (reference sequence). The V gene lost 2 bases and the J gene lost 1 base, with 8 bases spanning the gap. This CDR3 comprises 13 residues. The CDR3 nucleotides read TGTGCCTGGAGTTTCACAGGGAACACTGAAGCTTTCTTT. This encodes CAWSFTGNTEAFF.

J is TRBJ2-1 and V is TRBV7-9; the D gene is possibly TRBD2 (6 bases). With 2 bases removed from V and 4 bases from J, the gap between germline ends came to 9 bases. This CDR3 comprises 14 residues. CDR1 and CDR2 (germline): SEHNR, FQNEAQ (reference sequence). This CDR3 reads CASSLPTSYNEQFF. In DNA, the CDR3 is TGTGCCAGCAGCTTACCGACTAGTTACAATGAGCAGTTCTTC.

This chain joins TRBV9 and TRBJ2-7; no definite D call. Germline V gene data show CDR1 as SGDLS and CDR2 as YYNGEE. Trimming took 2 bases from V and 5 from J, leaving 11 bases between them. This CDR3 has 13 residues. CDR3 DNA sequence: TGTGCCAGCAGCGTTTTCGGTGGGGACGAGCAGTACTTC. Protein: CASSVFGGDEQYF.

V and J are TRBV12-3 or TRBV12-4 and TRBJ1-1, with D possibly being TRBD1 (5 bases). Trimming removed 3 bases from V and 11 bases from J, with 16 bases in between. The CDR3 is made up of 13 amino acids. The CDR3 DNA is TGTGCCAGCAGTTTCGGCCAGGGCGGTTACGCTTTCTTT. It specifies CASSFGQGGYAFF.

CDR3 bases: TGTGCCAGCAGCGTAGACGGCGGGGGCACAGATACGCAGTATTTT. It yields the protein CASSVDGGGTDTQYF. This chain links TRBV9 with TRBJ2-3; tentatively, D is TRBD2 (6 bases). V was trimmed by 0 bases and J by 1 base, leaving 9 bases between them. The germline V gene encodes CDR1 SGDLS and CDR2 YYNGEE. This CDR3 region has 15 residues.

This sequence joins TRBV4-1 and TRBJ2-3, with TRBD1 matching over 9 bases. In germline, CDR1 is MGHRA, CDR2 YSYEKL. Trimming cost V 3 bases and J 2 bases; bases outside gene matches: 6. The CDR3 length is 16 residues. In nucleotides, the CDR3 is TGCGCCAGCAGCCAGTGGGGACAGGGACTCACAGATACGCAGTATTTT. The encoded protein is CASSQWGQGLTDTQYF.

The chain employs TRBV29-1 and TRBJ2-1, with a possible D match to TRBD1 (6 bases). Trimming took 3 bases from V and 2 from J, leaving 8 bases between them. The CDR3 has 13 residues. Germline V gives CDR1 SQVTM, CDR2 ANQGSEA. This CDR3 is CSVDRGPYNEQFF. The CDR3 DNA reads as TGCAGCGTTGACAGGGGCCCCTACAATGAGCAGTTCTTC.

The chain has TRBV29-1 and TRBJ1-2; D is uncertain. CDR1 and CDR2 (germline): SQVTM, ANQGSEA. Deletions cut 5 bases from V and 6 bases from J, with 13 bases between. The CDR3 runs to 12 residues. CDR3 sequence: CSVYGELNGYTF. Written as DNA, the CDR3 is TGCAGCGTTTACGGGGAACTGAATGGCTACACCTTC.

V gene TRBV5-1 combines with J gene TRBJ2-5; maybe TRBD1 (6 bases). CDR1 and CDR2 from the germline V gene are SGHRS and YFSETQ. The germline V and J ends were trimmed by 2 bases and 2 bases, with 10 bases remaining between them. The CDR3 is made up of 14 amino acids. CDR3 nucleotide sequence: TGCGCCAGCAGCTTAAGGACAGCTCAAGAGACCCAGTACTTC. This encodes CASSLRTAQETQYF.